The rows below give T cell receptor beta chains drawn from one sample of a study of cytomegalovirus exposure and HLA in healthy donors. The table came from immunoSEQ multiplex PCR; TCRdb's copy has only in-frame clones and leaves some out. The profile shows more than 85,000 clones, about 80% of them singletons. What was sequenced was PBMCs. These receptors were taken from a woman in her fifties or sixties in good health and CMV-seropositive. Each CDR3 is given with its conserved first and last residue. A D gene is named only where the DNA matches it firmly. Clone size is stated in some rows and not others, as once, few, many or a class when expanded.

J gene,D gene,CDR3 length,clone size,V gene,CDR3 DNA,CDR3 protein
TRBJ2-7,TRBD2,15,NA,TRBV7-8,TGTGCCAGCAGCTTTGGGACTAGCGGTTCCTACGAGCAGTACTTC,CASSFGTSGSYEQYF
TRBJ1-2,TRBD1,14,NA,TRBV5-1,TGCGCCAGCAGCTTTGACAGGGGGGTCGATGGCTACACCTTC,CASSFDRGVDGYTF
TRBJ1-5,NA,12,once,TRBV19,TGTGCCACCCAGGGCAATTATCAGCCCCAGCATTTT,CATQGNYQPQHF
TRBJ2-7,NA,15,NA,TRBV10-1,TGCGCCAGCAGGGGAGTGGCGGAGGAGTTCTACGAGCAGTACTTC,CASRGVAEEFYEQYF
TRBJ2-1,TRBD1,16,NA,TRBV15,TGTGCCACCAGCACCCTGGGACAGGGCTCCTACAATGAGCAGTTCTTC,CATSTLGQGSYNEQFF
TRBJ2-5,NA,15,NA,TRBV2,TGTGCCAGCAGTCAGGTCAGGCTTTCATCGGAGACCCAGTACTTC,CASSQVRLSSETQYF
TRBJ1-1,NA,13,NA,TRBV19,TGTGCCAGTAGTACCACAGCCAACACTGAAGCTTTCTTT,CASSTTANTEAFF
TRBJ2-3,NA,15,NA,TRBV5-4,TGTGCCAGCAGCTTGGCGGGCACGGGGACAGATACGCAGTATTTT,CASSLAGTGTDTQYF
TRBJ2-7,TRBD2,14,NA,TRBV7-2,TGTGCCAGCAGACAGGGACTAGGGGGCTACGAGCAGTACTTC,CASRQGLGGYEQYF
TRBJ2-7,TRBD2,18,NA,TRBV4-1,TGCGCCAGCAGCCAAGGGAAAGGTCCGGGAGGCTCTTCCTACGAGCAGTACTTC,CASSQGKGPGGSSYEQYF
TRBJ2-7,TRBD1,13,NA,TRBV10-3,TGTGCCACCAAGGACAGGACAACCTACGAGCAGTACTTC,CATKDRTTYEQYF
TRBJ2-4,NA,12,NA,TRBV14,TGTGCCAGCAGCCAAGACCCGTACAGTCAGTACTTC,CASSQDPYSQYF
TRBJ2-2,TRBD1,18,NA,TRBV7-2,TGTGCCAGCAGCCTAAGACAGGGGGCCACCCGAGGCGCCGGGGAGCTGTTTTTT,CASSLRQGATRGAGELFF
TRBJ2-5,NA,15,NA,TRBV27,TGTGCCAGCAGTCCCTACCAGGACAGAGAAGAGACCCAGTACTTC,CASSPYQDREETQYF
TRBJ2-4,TRBD1,14,NA,TRBV7-2,TGTGCCAGCAGCCCAAGACGGGACAGTGACATTCAGTACTTC,CASSPRRDSDIQYF
TRBJ2-7,TRBD1,13,NA,TRBV2,TGTGCCAGCGGGGACAGCTTCTCCTACGAGCAGTACTTC,CASGDSFSYEQYF
TRBJ2-3,NA,15,NA,TRBV5-1,TGCGCCAGCAGCTCTCCTCGGCCAGCGGGCGATACGCAGTATTTT,CASSSPRPAGDTQYF
TRBJ1-1,NA,12,NA,TRBV29-1,TGCAGCGTTGAGGGCCAGAACACTGAAGCTTTCTTT,CSVEGQNTEAFF
TRBJ2-7,NA,10,few,TRBV5-6,TGTGCCAGCAGCCCCCTAGAGCAGTACTTC,CASSPLEQYF
TRBJ2-4,NA,16,few,TRBV5-6,TGTGCCAGCAGCTTGGGAACACAGGGTGACAAAAACATTCAGTACTTC,CASSLGTQGDKNIQYF
TRBJ1-1,TRBD1,18,NA,TRBV10-3,TGTGCCATCAGTGCGGTTAAGCCGGGACAGGGGGTTTGGACTGAAGCTTTCTTT,CAISAVKPGQGVWTEAFF
TRBJ1-5,TRBD1,15,few,TRBV6-5,TGTGCCAGCAGTTACTCGGGGACAGGGAGTCAGCCCCAGCATTTT,CASSYSGTGSQPQHF
TRBJ2-1,TRBD2,15,NA,TRBV7-8,TGTGCCAGCAGCTTGACTAGCGGGGTAGGTAATGAGCAGTTCTTC,CASSLTSGVGNEQFF
TRBJ1-3,TRBD1,15,NA,TRBV2,TGTGCCAGCAGTGGACAGGGGGGGTCCGGAAACACCATATATTTT,CASSGQGGSGNTIYF
TRBJ2-3,NA,16,NA,TRBV2,TGTGCCAGCAGTGATGAGTACGGGAGTAGTCCAGATACGCAGTATTTT,CASSDEYGSSPDTQYF
TRBJ2-7,TRBD1,14,NA,TRBV19,TGTGCCACACTTGGGACAGGGGGTTCCTACGAGCAGTACTTC,CATLGTGGSYEQYF
TRBJ2-2,NA,13,NA,TRBV6-5,TGTGCCAGCAGTTACGGCAGGGTCGGGGAGCTGTTTTTT,CASSYGRVGELFF
TRBJ2-3,TRBD1,15,NA,TRBV2,TGTGCCAGCAGTGAACAGGGGGTGGGCACAGATACGCAGTATTTT,CASSEQGVGTDTQYF
TRBJ2-7,TRBD1,15,few,TRBV4-3,TGCGCCAGCAGCCAAGGGACAGGGGGCTTGTACGAGCAGTACTTC,CASSQGTGGLYEQYF
TRBJ2-2,NA,14,NA,TRBV5-1,TGCGCCAGCAGCTTTCGGAGTGGCGGCGGGGAGCTGTTTTTT,CASSFRSGGGELFF
TRBJ2-2,NA,18,few,TRBV25-1,TGTGCCAGCAGTGGGGCCTTGGGTACAGGGATAAACACCGGGGAGCTGTTTTTT,CASSGALGTGINTGELFF
TRBJ2-5,NA,14,NA,TRBV5-1,TGCGCCAGCAGCCCTTACATGAACCAAGAGACCCAGTACTTC,CASSPYMNQETQYF
TRBJ2-3,NA,15,NA,TRBV2,TGTGCCAGCAGTGAAAAGGGACTGAAAACAGATACGCAGTATTTT,CASSEKGLKTDTQYF
TRBJ2-7,TRBD1,15,NA,TRBV11-3,TGTGCCAGCAGCCCCGAGGGGACAGGGTCCCACGAGCAGTACTTC,CASSPEGTGSHEQYF
TRBJ2-1,NA,14,once,TRBV15,TGTGCCACATGGGGGGAGTCCTCAAGGGATGAGCAGTTCTTC,CATWGESSRDEQFF
TRBJ1-2,TRBD1,14,NA,TRBV4-1,TGCGCCAGCAGCCAGTCGACAGGGGGCTCTGGCTACACCTTC,CASSQSTGGSGYTF
TRBJ1-1,TRBD1,13,NA,TRBV5-3,TGTGCCGGTCAGGGGGCGACGAACACTGAAGCTTTCTTT,CAGQGATNTEAFF
TRBJ1-6,TRBD1,15,once,TRBV6-1,TGTGCCAGCAGTGAAAGGACAGGGGCTAATTCACCCCTCCACTTT,CASSERTGANSPLHF
TRBJ2-2,TRBD2,16,NA,TRBV11-1,TGTGCCAGCAGCTTCCTAGCGGGGCGAATCTACGGGGAGCTGTTTTTT,CASSFLAGRIYGELFF
TRBJ2-1,TRBD2,15,few,TRBV5-6,TGTGCCAGCAGCCCGGACTTAGCGGGGAACAATGAGCAGTTCTTC,CASSPDLAGNNEQFF
TRBJ1-2,NA,15,few,TRBV5-1,TGCGCCAGCAGCTTGGCCTTGACAGACAACTATGGCTACACCTTC,CASSLALTDNYGYTF
TRBJ2-2,TRBD2,16,once,TRBV11-2,TGTGCCAGCAGCCCCCATGGCGGGGGGAACACCGGGGAGCTGTTTTTT,CASSPHGGGNTGELFF
TRBJ1-1,NA,12,NA,TRBV29-1,TGCAGCGTTGAACCGGGTCACACTGAAGCTTTCTTT,CSVEPGHTEAFF
TRBJ1-1,NA,15,few,TRBV6-6,TGTGCCAGCAGTTACGGCGGGGTGGGGAGCACTGAAGCTTTCTTT,CASSYGGVGSTEAFF
TRBJ1-6,TRBD1,14,NA,TRBV5-4,TGTGCCAGCAGCCTCGACAGGGGGAATTCACCCCTCCACTTT,CASSLDRGNSPLHF